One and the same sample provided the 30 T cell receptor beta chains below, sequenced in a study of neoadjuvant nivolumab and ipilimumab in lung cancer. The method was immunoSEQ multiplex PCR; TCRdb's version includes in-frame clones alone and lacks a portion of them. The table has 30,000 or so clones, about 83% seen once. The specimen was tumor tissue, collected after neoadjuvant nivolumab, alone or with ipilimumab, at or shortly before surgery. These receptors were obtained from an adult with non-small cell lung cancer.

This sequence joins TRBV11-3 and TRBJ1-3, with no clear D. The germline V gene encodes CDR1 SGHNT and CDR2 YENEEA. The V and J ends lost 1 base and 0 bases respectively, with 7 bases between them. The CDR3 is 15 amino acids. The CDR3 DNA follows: TGTGCCAGCAGCTTAGGGGCGGCCTCTGGAAACACCATATATTTT. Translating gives CASSLGAASGNTIYF.

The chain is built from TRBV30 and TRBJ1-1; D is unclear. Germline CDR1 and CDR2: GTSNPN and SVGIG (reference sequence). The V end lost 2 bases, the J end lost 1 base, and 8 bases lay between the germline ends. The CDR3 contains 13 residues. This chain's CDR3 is CAWSPGQNTEAFF. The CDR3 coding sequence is TGTGCCTGGAGTCCTGGTCAGAACACTGAAGCTTTCTTT.

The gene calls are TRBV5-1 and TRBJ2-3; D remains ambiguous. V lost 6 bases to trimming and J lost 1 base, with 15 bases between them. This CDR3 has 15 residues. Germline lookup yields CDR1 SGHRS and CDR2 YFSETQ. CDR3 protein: CASNQFLGGTDTQYF. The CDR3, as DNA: TGCGCCAGCAACCAGTTCCTTGGAGGCACAGATACGCAGTATTTT.

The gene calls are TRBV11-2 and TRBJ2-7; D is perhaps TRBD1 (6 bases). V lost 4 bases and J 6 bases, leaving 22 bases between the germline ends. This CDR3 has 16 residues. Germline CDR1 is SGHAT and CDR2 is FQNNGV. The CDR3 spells CASSSGAYLSSTEQYF. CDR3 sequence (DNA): TGTGCCAGCAGCTCAGGGGCCTATTTAAGTTCTACCGAGCAGTACTTC. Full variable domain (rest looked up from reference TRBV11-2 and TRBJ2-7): EAGVAQSPRYKIIEKRQSVAFWCNPISGHATLYWYQQILGQGPKLLIQFQNNGVVDDSQLPKDRFSAERLKGVDSTLKIQPAKLEDSAVYLCASSSGAYLSSTEQYFGPGTRLTVT.

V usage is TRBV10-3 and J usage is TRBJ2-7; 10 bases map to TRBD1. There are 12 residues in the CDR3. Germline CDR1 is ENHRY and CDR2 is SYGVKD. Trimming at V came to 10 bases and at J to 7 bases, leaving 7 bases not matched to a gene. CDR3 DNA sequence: TGTGCCACGGGGGACAGGGGCGAAGAGCAGTACTTC. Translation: CATGDRGEEQYF.

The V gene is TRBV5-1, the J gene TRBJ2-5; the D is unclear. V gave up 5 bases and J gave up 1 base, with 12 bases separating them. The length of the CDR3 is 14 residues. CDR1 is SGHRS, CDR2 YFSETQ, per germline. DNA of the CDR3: TGCGCCAGCAGGCTGACGAGCTCCCAAGAGACCCAGTACTTC. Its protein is CASRLTSSQETQYF.

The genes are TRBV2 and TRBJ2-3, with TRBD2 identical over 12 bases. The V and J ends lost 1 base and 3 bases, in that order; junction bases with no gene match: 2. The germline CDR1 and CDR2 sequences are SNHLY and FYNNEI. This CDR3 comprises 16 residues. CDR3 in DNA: TGTGCCAGCAGTGAAGGACTAGCGGGAGTAACAGATACGCAGTATTTT. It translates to CASSEGLAGVTDTQYF.

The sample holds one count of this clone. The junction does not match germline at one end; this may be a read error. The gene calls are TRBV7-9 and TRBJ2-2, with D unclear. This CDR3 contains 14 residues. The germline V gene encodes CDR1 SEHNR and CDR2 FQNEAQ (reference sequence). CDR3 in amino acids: CASSLSENPGELFF. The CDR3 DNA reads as TGTGCCAGCAGCTTATCCGAGAACCCCGGGGAGCTGTTTTTT.

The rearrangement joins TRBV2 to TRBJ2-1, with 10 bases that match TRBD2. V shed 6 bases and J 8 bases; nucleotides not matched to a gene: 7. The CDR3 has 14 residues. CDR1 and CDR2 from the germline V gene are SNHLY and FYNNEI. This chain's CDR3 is CASSELAGRYEQFF. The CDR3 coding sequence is TGTGCCAGCAGCGAACTAGCGGGAAGATATGAGCAGTTCTTC.

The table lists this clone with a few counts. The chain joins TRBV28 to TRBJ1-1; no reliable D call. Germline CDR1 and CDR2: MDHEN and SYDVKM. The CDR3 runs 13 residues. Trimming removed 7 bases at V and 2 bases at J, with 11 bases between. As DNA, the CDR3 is TGTGCCAGCATTGGTTTGGGTAACACTGAAGCTTTCTTT. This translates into CASIGLGNTEAFF.

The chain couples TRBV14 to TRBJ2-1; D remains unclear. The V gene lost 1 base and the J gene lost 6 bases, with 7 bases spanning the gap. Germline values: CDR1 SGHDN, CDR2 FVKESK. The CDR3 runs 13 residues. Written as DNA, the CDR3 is TGTGCCAGCAGCCAAGTCGACGGCAATGAGCAGTTCTTC. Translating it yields CASSQVDGNEQFF.

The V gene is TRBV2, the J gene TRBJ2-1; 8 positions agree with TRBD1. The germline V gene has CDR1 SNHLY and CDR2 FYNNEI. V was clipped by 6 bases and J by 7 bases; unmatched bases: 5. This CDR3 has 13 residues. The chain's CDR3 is CASSLTGENEQFF. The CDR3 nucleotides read TGTGCCAGCAGCCTGACAGGGGAGAATGAGCAGTTCTTC.

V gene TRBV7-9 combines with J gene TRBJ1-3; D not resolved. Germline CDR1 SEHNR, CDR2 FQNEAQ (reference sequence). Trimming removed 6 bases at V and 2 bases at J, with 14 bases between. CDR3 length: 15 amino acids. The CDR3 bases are TGTGCCAGCAGAATGAGGAAAGGCCCTGGAAACACCATATATTTT. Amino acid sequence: CASRMRKGPGNTIYF.

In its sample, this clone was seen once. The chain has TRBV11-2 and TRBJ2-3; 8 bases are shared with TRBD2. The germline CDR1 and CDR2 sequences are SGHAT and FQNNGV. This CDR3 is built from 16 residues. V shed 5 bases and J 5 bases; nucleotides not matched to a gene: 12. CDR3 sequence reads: CASSPRTSLGGDTQYF. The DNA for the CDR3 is TGTGCCAGCAGCCCCCGGACTAGCCTTGGGGGAGATACGCAGTATTTT.

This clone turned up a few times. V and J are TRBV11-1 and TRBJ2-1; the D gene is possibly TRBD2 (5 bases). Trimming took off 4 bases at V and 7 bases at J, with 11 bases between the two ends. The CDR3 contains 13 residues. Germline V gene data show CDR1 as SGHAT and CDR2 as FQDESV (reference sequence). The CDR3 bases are TGTGCCAGCAGCTCCCGCCGGGAAAATGAGCAGTTCTTC. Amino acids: CASSSRRENEQFF.

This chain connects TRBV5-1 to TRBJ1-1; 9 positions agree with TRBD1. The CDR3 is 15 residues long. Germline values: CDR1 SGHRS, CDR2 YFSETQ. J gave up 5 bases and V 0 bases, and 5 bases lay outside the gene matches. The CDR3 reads CASSLEQGAKTEAFF. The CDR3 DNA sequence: TGCGCCAGCAGCTTGGAACAGGGGGCGAAGACTGAAGCTTTCTTT. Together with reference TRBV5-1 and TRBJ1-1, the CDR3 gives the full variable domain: KAGVTQTPRYLIKTRGQQVTLSCSPISGHRSVSWYQQTPGQGLQFLFEYFSETQRNKGNFPGRFSGRQFSNSRSEMNVSTLELGDSALYLCASSLEQGAKTEAFFGQGTRLTVV.

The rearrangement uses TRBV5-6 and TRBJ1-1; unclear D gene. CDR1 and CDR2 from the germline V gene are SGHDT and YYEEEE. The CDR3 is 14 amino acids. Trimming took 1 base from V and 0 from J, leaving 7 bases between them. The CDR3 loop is CASSLYRMNTEAFF. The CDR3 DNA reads TGTGCCAGCAGCTTGTACCGGATGAACACTGAAGCTTTCTTT.

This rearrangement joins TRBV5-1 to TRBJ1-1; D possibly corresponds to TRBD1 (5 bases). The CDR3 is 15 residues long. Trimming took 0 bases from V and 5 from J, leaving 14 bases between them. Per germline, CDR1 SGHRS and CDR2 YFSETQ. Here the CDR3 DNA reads TGCGCCAGCAGCTTGGCCGGGAGTCGGGGGACTGAAGCTTTCTTT. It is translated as CASSLAGSRGTEAFF.

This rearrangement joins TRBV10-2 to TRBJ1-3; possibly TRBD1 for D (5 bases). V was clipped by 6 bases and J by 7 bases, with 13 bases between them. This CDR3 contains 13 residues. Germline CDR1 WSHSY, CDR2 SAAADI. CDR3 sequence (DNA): TGCGCCAGCAGCTCAGGGATAGCGAACACCATATATTTT. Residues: CASSSGIANTIYF.

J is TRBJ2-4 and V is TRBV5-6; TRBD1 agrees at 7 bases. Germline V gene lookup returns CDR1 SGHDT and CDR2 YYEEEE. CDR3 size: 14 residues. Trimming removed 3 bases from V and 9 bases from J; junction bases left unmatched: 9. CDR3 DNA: TGTGCCAGCAGCTGGGGACAGCAATGGGCCATTCAGTACTTC. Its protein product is CASSWGQQWAIQYF.

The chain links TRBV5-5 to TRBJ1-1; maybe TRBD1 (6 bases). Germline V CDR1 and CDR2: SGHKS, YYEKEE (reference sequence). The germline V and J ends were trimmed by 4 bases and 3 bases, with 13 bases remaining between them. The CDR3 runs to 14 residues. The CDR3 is CASSTGWGDTEAFF. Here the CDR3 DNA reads TGTGCCAGCAGCACAGGGTGGGGGGACACTGAAGCTTTCTTT.

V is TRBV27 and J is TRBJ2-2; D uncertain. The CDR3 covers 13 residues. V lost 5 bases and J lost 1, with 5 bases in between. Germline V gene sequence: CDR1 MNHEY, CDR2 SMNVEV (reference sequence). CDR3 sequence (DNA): TGTGCCAGCAGTAGACAGAACACCGGGGAGCTGTTTTTT. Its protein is CASSRQNTGELFF.

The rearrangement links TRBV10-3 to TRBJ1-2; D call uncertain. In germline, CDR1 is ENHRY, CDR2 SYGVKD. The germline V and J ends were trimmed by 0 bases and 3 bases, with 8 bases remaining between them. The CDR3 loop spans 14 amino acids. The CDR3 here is CAISESVTDYGYTF. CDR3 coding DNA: TGTGCCATCAGTGAGTCTGTCACGGACTATGGCTACACCTTC.

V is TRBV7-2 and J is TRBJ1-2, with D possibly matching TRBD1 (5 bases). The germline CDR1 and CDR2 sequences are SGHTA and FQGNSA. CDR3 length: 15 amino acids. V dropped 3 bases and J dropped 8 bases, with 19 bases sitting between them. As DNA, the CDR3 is TGTGCCAGCAGCTTGGGCAGCGACAGCCGGGGAGGCTACACCTTC. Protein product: CASSLGSDSRGGYTF. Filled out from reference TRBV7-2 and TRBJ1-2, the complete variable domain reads GAGVSQSPSNKVTEKGKDVELRCDPISGHTALYWYRQSLGQGLEFLIYFQGNSAPDKSGLPSDRFSAERTGGSVSTLTIQRTQQEDSAVYLCASSLGSDSRGGYTFGSGTRLTVV.

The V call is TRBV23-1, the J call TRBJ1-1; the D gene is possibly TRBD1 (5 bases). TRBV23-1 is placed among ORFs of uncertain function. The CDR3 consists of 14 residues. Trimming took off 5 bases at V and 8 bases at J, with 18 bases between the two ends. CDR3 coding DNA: TGCGCCAGCAGTTCGCAGACAGCTAGAGGGGAAGCTTTCTTT. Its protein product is CASSSQTARGEAFF.

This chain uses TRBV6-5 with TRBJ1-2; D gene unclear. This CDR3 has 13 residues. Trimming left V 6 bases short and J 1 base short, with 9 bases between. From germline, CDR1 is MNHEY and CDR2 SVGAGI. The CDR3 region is CASRPRNNYGYTF. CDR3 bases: TGTGCCAGCAGACCCAGGAATAACTATGGCTACACCTTC.

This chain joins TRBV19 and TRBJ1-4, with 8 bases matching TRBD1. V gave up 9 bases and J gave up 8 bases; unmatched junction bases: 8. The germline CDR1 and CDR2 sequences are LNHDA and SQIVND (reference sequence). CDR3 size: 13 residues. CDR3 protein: CASRQGQGEKLFF. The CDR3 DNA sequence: TGTGCCAGCCGACAGGGGCAGGGGGAAAAACTGTTTTTT.

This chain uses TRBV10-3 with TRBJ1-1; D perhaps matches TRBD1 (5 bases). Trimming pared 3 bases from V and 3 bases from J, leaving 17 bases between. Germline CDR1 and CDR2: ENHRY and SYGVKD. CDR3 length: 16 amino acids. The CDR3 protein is CAISEEFWGRDTEAFF. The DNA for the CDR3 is TGTGCCATCAGTGAAGAGTTTTGGGGGAGGGACACTGAAGCTTTCTTT.

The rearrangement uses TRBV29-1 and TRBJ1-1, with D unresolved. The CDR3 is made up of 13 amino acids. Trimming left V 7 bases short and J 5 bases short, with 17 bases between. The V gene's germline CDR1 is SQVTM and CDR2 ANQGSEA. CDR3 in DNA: TGCAGCGCCGGCGCGCGGGGTTGGACTGAAGCTTTCTTT. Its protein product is CSAGARGWTEAFF.

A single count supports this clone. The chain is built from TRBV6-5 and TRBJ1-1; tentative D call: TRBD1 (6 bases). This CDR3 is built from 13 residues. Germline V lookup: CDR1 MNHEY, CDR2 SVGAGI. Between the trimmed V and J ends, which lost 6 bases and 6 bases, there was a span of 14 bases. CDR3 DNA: TGTGCCAGCAGCCCAAGGGGGTCCGCTGAAGCTTTCTTT. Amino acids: CASSPRGSAEAFF.